A selection of T cell receptor beta chains follows, all from one sample in a study of long-term antiretroviral therapy in people with HIV. Data came from immunoSEQ multiplex PCR; TCRdb stores just in-frame clones and leaves some out. The sample contains about 25,000 clones, approximately 86% of which appear only once. The sample consisted of unsorted PBMCs, taken 1.2 years after starting antiretroviral therapy. The receptors shown here come from a man aged 45-65 years with HIV. CDR3s include the opening cysteine and the closing phenylalanine or tryptophan. The order of the fields is J gene, clone size, CDR3 length, D gene, V gene, CDR3 protein, CDR3 DNA. D genes are given only for firm matches. Rows may omit the clone size; those that give it use once, few, many or a size class.

j_gene: TRBJ2-7
abundance: .
len: 14
d_gene: .
v_gene: TRBV2
CDR3aa: CASSDSSSTYEQYF
CDR3nt: TGTGCCAGCAGTGACAGTTCATCAACCTACGAGCAGTACTTC

j_gene: TRBJ2-3
abundance: once
len: 16
d_gene: .
v_gene: TRBV21-1
CDR3aa: CASSKVGFSAPDTQYF
CDR3nt: .

j_gene: TRBJ1-1
abundance: .
len: 13
d_gene: .
v_gene: TRBV11-3
CDR3aa: CASSVTGRTEAFF
CDR3nt: TGTGCCAGCAGCGTCACAGGGCGGACTGAAGCTTTCTTT

j_gene: TRBJ1-4
abundance: .
len: 15
d_gene: .
v_gene: TRBV19
CDR3aa: CASRTTGGGNEKLFF
CDR3nt: TGTGCCAGTAGGACCACGGGAGGCGGTAATGAAAAACTGTTTTTT

j_gene: TRBJ1-1
abundance: .
len: 14
d_gene: .
v_gene: TRBV7-8
CDR3aa: CASSLLAGSTEAFF
CDR3nt: TGTGCCAGCAGCTTACTCGCCGGGAGCACTGAAGCTTTCTTT

j_gene: TRBJ2-7
abundance: .
len: 12
d_gene: .
v_gene: TRBV28
CDR3aa: CASNLTPYEQYF
CDR3nt: TGTGCCAGCAACCTAACCCCCTACGAGCAGTACTTC

j_gene: TRBJ2-7
abundance: .
len: 13
d_gene: .
v_gene: TRBV2
CDR3aa: CANGQGPTYEQYF
CDR3nt: TGTGCCAACGGACAAGGGCCGACCTACGAGCAGTACTTC

j_gene: TRBJ1-2
abundance: .
len: 12
d_gene: .
v_gene: TRBV7-2
CDR3aa: CASSRDTYGYTF
CDR3nt: TGTGCCAGCAGCCGGGACACCTATGGCTACACCTTC

j_gene: TRBJ1-1
abundance: .
len: 15
d_gene: TRBD1
v_gene: TRBV19
CDR3aa: CASSTLGQGGTEAFF
CDR3nt: TGTGCCAGTAGTACACTGGGACAGGGAGGCACTGAAGCTTTCTTT

j_gene: TRBJ2-1
abundance: .
len: 16
d_gene: .
v_gene: TRBV11-2
CDR3aa: CASSLSPGRTYNEQFF
CDR3nt: TGTGCCAGCAGCCTAAGCCCGGGGAGGACCTACAATGAGCAGTTCTTC

j_gene: TRBJ2-6
abundance: .
len: 14
d_gene: TRBD1
v_gene: TRBV28
CDR3aa: CASSGTGEVNVLTF
CDR3nt: TGTGCCAGCAGTGGCACAGGGGAAGTCAACGTCCTGACTTTC

j_gene: TRBJ1-4
abundance: .
len: 12
d_gene: .
v_gene: TRBV6-5
CDR3aa: CASGEGDEKLFF
CDR3nt: TGTGCCAGTGGGGAGGGCGACGAAAAACTGTTTTTT

j_gene: TRBJ2-3
abundance: .
len: 15
d_gene: .
v_gene: TRBV7-2
CDR3aa: CASSFLGSSTDTQYF
CDR3nt: TGTGCCAGCAGCTTTTTGGGGTCTAGCACAGATACGCAGTATTTT

j_gene: TRBJ1-5
abundance: .
len: 16
d_gene: TRBD1
v_gene: TRBV19
CDR3aa: CASSTTDRGLGQPQHF
CDR3nt: TGTGCCAGTAGTACGACGGACAGGGGGCTGGGTCAGCCCCAGCATTTT

j_gene: TRBJ1-2
abundance: few
len: 14
d_gene: .
v_gene: TRBV4-1
CDR3aa: CASSLPTGSYGYTF
CDR3nt: TGCGCCAGCAGCCTCCCGACAGGCTCCTATGGCTACACCTTC

j_gene: TRBJ1-3
abundance: .
len: 13
d_gene: TRBD1
v_gene: TRBV2
CDR3aa: CASFGTGGNTIYF
CDR3nt: TGTGCCAGCTTCGGGACAGGGGGAAACACCATATATTTT

j_gene: TRBJ1-2
abundance: few
len: 13
d_gene: .
v_gene: TRBV5-1
CDR3aa: CASSPTQGDGYTF
CDR3nt: TGCGCCAGCAGCCCAACCCAGGGAGACGGCTACACCTTC

j_gene: TRBJ1-1
abundance: .
len: 13
d_gene: .
v_gene: TRBV10-3
CDR3aa: CAISTGSNTEAFF
CDR3nt: TGTGCCATCAGCACAGGGTCGAACACTGAAGCTTTCTTT

j_gene: TRBJ2-7
abundance: .
len: 19
d_gene: TRBD1
v_gene: TRBV28
CDR3aa: CASSSPYLTGTGDTYEQYF
CDR3nt: TGTGCCAGCAGTTCCCCCTACCTTACCGGGACAGGGGATACCTACGAGCAGTACTTC

j_gene: TRBJ1-6
abundance: .
len: 14
d_gene: .
v_gene: TRBV28
CDR3aa: CASSLTFYNSPLHF
CDR3nt: TGTGCCAGCAGTTTAACCTTCTATAATTCACCCCTCCACTTT

j_gene: TRBJ1-2
abundance: .
len: 14
d_gene: .
v_gene: TRBV5-5
CDR3aa: CASSGAASRDGYTF
CDR3nt: TGTGCCAGCAGCGGCGCTGCCTCTAGGGATGGCTACACCTTC

j_gene: TRBJ2-7
abundance: .
len: 15
d_gene: TRBD2
v_gene: TRBV19
CDR3aa: CASSILAGGPLEQYF
CDR3nt: TGTGCCAGTAGTATACTAGCGGGGGGCCCACTCGAGCAGTACTTC

j_gene: TRBJ2-2
abundance: .
len: 13
d_gene: .
v_gene: TRBV10-2
CDR3aa: CASRLGYTGELFF
CDR3nt: TGCGCCAGCAGGTTGGGTTACACCGGGGAGCTGTTTTTT

j_gene: TRBJ1-3
abundance: .
len: 15
d_gene: .
v_gene: TRBV6-1
CDR3aa: CASRPNGVRGNTIYF
CDR3nt: TGTGCCAGCAGGCCGAATGGAGTTCGGGGAAACACCATATATTTT

j_gene: TRBJ2-7
abundance: .
len: 12
d_gene: .
v_gene: TRBV7-2
CDR3aa: CASSRTDYEQYF
CDR3nt: TGTGCCAGCAGCCGTACAGACTACGAGCAGTACTTC

j_gene: TRBJ2-3
abundance: once
len: 16
d_gene: .
v_gene: TRBV7-9
CDR3aa: CASSFGAFDFGDTQYF
CDR3nt: TGTGCCAGCAGCTTTGGGGCCTTTGATTTTGGGGATACGCAGTATTTT

j_gene: TRBJ2-7
abundance: .
len: 14
d_gene: TRBD2
v_gene: TRBV11-3
CDR3aa: CASSFSSGGYEQYF
CDR3nt: TGTGCCAGCAGCTTCTCTAGCGGAGGCTACGAGCAGTACTTC

j_gene: TRBJ2-7
abundance: .
len: 15
d_gene: .
v_gene: TRBV18
CDR3aa: CASSPRGGGSYEQYF
CDR3nt: TGTGCCAGCTCACCTCGAGGGGGAGGATCCTACGAGCAGTACTTC

j_gene: TRBJ2-7
abundance: once
len: 15
d_gene: TRBD2
v_gene: TRBV5-5
CDR3aa: CASSFRSGGSYEQYF
CDR3nt: TGTGCCAGCAGCTTTCGAAGCGGGGGATCCTACGAGCAGTACTTC

j_gene: TRBJ2-7
abundance: .
len: 13
d_gene: .
v_gene: TRBV14
CDR3aa: CASSQGHPREQYF
CDR3nt: TGTGCCAGCTCCCAGGGACACCCCCGCGAGCAGTACTTC

j_gene: TRBJ2-7
abundance: .
len: 15
d_gene: TRBD1
v_gene: TRBV11-2
CDR3aa: CASSLDRDRGYEQYF
CDR3nt: TGTGCCAGCAGCTTAGACCGGGACAGGGGCTACGAGCAGTACTTC

j_gene: TRBJ2-3
abundance: few
len: 16
d_gene: .
v_gene: TRBV9
CDR3aa: CASSASGGGATDTQYF
CDR3nt: TGTGCCAGCAGCGCTTCCGGTGGGGGGGCCACAGATACGCAGTATTTT

j_gene: TRBJ1-1
abundance: .
len: 12
d_gene: .
v_gene: TRBV2
CDR3aa: CASSGNRAEAFF
CDR3nt: TGTGCCAGCAGTGGAAACAGGGCTGAAGCTTTCTTT

j_gene: TRBJ1-4
abundance: .
len: 12
d_gene: .
v_gene: TRBV10-3
CDR3aa: CAISESAEKLFF
CDR3nt: TGTGCCATCAGTGAGTCGGCCGAAAAACTGTTTTTT

j_gene: TRBJ1-6
abundance: .
len: 16
d_gene: TRBD1
v_gene: TRBV4-1
CDR3aa: CASSQETGVSNSPLHF
CDR3nt: TGCGCCAGCAGCCAAGAGACAGGGGTTTCCAATTCACCCCTCCACTTT